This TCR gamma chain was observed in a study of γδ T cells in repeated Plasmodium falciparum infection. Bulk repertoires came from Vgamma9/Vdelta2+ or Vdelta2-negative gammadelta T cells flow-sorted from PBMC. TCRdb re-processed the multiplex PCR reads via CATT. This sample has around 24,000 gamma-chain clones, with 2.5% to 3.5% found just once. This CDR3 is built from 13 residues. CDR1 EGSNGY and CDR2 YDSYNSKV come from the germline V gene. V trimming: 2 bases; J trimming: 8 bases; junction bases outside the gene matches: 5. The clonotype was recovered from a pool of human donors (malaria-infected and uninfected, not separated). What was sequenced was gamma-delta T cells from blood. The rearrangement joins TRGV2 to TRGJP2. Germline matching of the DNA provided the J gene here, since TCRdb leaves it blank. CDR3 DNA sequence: TGTGCCACCTGGGACGAAGCGGATTGGATCAAGACGTTT. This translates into CATWDEADWIKTF.